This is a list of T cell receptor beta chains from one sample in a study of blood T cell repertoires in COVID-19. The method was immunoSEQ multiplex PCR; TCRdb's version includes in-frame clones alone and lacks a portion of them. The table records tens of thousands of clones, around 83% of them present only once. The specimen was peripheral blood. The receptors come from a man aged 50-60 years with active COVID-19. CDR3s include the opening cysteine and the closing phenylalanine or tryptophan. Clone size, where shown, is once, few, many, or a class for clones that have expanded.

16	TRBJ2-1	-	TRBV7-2	CASSPPGLAEYNEQFF
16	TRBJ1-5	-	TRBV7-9	CASSPGNSESNQPQHF
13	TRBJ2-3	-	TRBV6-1	CASSDMGGNTQYF
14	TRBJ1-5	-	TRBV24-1	CATSDGGRNQPQHF
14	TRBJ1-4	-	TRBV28	CASSLLSTNEKLFF
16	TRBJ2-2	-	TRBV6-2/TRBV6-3	CASSSGTRANTGELFF
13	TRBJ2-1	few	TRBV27	CASSPRQRGGWIF
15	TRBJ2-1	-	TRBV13	CASSPGTSSYNEQFF
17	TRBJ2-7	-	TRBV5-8	CASSLFPRRDSLYEQYF
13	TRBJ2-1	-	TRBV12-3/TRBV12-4	CASSWRLVDEQFF
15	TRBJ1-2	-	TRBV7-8	CASSSGTRNLYGYTF
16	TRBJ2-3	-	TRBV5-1	CASSYQTLENTDTQYF
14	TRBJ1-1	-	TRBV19	CASASGTEGAEAFF
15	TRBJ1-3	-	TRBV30	CAWSPDRVLRNTIYF
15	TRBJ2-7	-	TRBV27	CASIKSGTHSYEQYF
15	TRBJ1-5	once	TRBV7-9	CASRSGTESNQPQHF
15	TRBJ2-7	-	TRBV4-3	CASSQVAGRKTEQYF
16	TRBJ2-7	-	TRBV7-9	CASTRAGEAPDPEQYF